The 31 T cell receptor beta chains in this list originate from one sample, sequenced in a study of OX40 agonist ivuxolimab in advanced cancers. This table comes from immunoSEQ multiplex PCR, and its TCRdb copy is limited to in-frame clones, with some not included. The repertoire includes roughly 59,000 clones, 65% to 85% of them detected once, and 0.9% to 1.1% sits in the top ten. The sequencing used CD4+ or CD8+ T cells sorted from blood, collected in a trial of the OX40 agonist ivuxolimab. These receptors were taken from an adult with an advanced solid tumor such as melanoma, head and neck, liver or kidney cancer.

V gene TRBV30 combines with J gene TRBJ1-2; D is unresolved. This CDR3 is 14 amino acids long. Trimming left V 1 base short and J 8 bases short, with 17 bases between. In germline, CDR1 is GTSNPN, CDR2 SVGIG (reference sequence). As DNA, the CDR3 is TGTGCCTGGAGTGGCCCCCGAGGGCCGGGAGGCTACACCTTC. It is translated as CAWSGPRGPGGYTF.

CDR3 in DNA: TGCAGTGCCACCGACAGGAGGGGCTACACCTTC. Translation: CSATDRRGYTF. V is TRBV20-1 and J is TRBJ1-2; D possibly corresponds to TRBD1 (6 bases). CDR1 DFQATT and CDR2 SNEGSKA come from the germline V gene (reference sequence). V was cut by 6 bases and J by 8 bases, with 13 bases left in between. There are 11 residues in the CDR3.

The V gene is TRBV6-4, the J gene TRBJ1-2; D gene ambiguous. The CDR3 consists of 14 residues. Germline values: CDR1 MRHNA, CDR2 SNTAGT. V shed 7 bases and J shed 4 bases, with 16 bases lying between them. CDR3 in amino acids: CASKAGPKGYGYTF. CDR3 sequence (DNA): TGTGCCAGCAAGGCAGGCCCTAAAGGCTATGGCTACACCTTC.

Only one count was recorded for this clone. The chain employs TRBV6-5 and TRBJ1-1; 11 positions agree with TRBD1. The CDR3 covers 13 residues. V shed 5 bases, J shed 11 bases, and the junction held 7 bases outside the gene matches. CDR1 is MNHEY and CDR2 is SVGAGI in the germline V gene. CDR3 bases: TGTGCCAGCAGTGGACAGGGGGCAGGCGGGGCTTTCTTT. It specifies CASSGQGAGGAFF.

The chain links TRBV5-6 to TRBJ1-5, with 9 bases aligning to TRBD1. V gave up 4 bases and J gave up 0 bases; unmatched junction bases: 5. Germline V CDR1 and CDR2: SGHDT, YYEEEE. This CDR3 has 16 amino acids. The CDR3 DNA follows: TGTGCCAGCAGCACCGGGACAGGGAGTAGCAATCAGCCCCAGCATTTT. Translation: CASSTGTGSSNQPQHF. Drawing the rest from reference TRBV5-6 and TRBJ1-5, the complete variable domain is DAGVTQSPTHLIKTRGQQVTLRCSPKSGHDTVSWYQQALGQGPQFIFQYYEEEERQRGNFPDRFSGHQFPNYSSELNVNALLLGDSALYLCASSTGTGSSNQPQHFGDGTRLSIL.

The chain joins TRBV4-3 to TRBJ1-6, with D possibly matching TRBD1 (6 bases). Trimming pared 0 bases from V and 5 bases from J, leaving 14 bases between. The CDR3 has 17 residues. Germline loops: CDR1 LGHNA, CDR2 YSLEER. The CDR3 reads CASSQDWGQEDNSPLHF. As DNA, the CDR3 is TGCGCCAGCAGCCAAGATTGGGGGCAAGAAGATAATTCACCCCTCCACTTT.

This chain joins TRBV7-9 and TRBJ1-5; perhaps TRBD1 as D (6 bases). V was shortened by 1 base and J by 1 base, with 8 bases between the two germline ends. Germline CDR1 and CDR2: SEHNR and FQNEAQ (reference sequence). The CDR3 runs 15 residues. CDR3 residues: CASSLGGASNQPQHF. The CDR3 DNA sequence: TGTGCCAGCAGCTTAGGGGGGGCCAGCAATCAGCCCCAGCATTTT.

The table lists this clone with a few counts. The J gene is TRBJ2-2, the V gene TRBV5-1; tentative D call: TRBD1 (6 bases). Germline loops: CDR1 SGHRS, CDR2 YFSETQ. The CDR3 covers 15 residues. Deletions cut 4 bases from V and 0 bases from J, with 10 bases between. CDR3 bases: TGCGCCAGCAGCAAGGACAGAACGAACACCGGGGAGCTGTTTTTT. As protein: CASSKDRTNTGELFF.

This clone was seen a single time. CDR3 sequence (DNA): TGTGCCTGGAGTGGGGGGGGACACTCTGGGGCCAACGTCCTGACTTTC. Translated: CAWSGGGHSGANVLTF. This rearrangement joins TRBV30 to TRBJ2-6, with D possibly being TRBD2 (7 bases). The CDR3 sequence is 16 residues long. Germline values: CDR1 GTSNPN, CDR2 SVGIG (reference sequence). The ends were cut back, 1 base at V and 0 bases at J, with 10 bases in the middle.

This clone has ten or more counts. J is TRBJ2-7 and V is TRBV27, with D tentatively TRBD1 or TRBD2 (5 bases each). The CDR3 totals 16 residues. The germline V gene has CDR1 MNHEY and CDR2 SMNVEV (reference sequence). V shed 2 bases and J shed 2 bases, with 16 bases lying between them. The CDR3 loop reads CASSLETGTLTYEQYF. The CDR3 DNA follows: TGTGCCAGCAGTTTAGAGACCGGGACGCTTACCTACGAGCAGTACTTC.

This sequence joins TRBV30 and TRBJ2-7, with D uncertain. Trimming pared 6 bases from V and 5 bases from J, leaving 14 bases between. The germline V gene encodes CDR1 GTSNPN and CDR2 SVGIG (reference sequence). There are 12 residues in the CDR3. The CDR3 reads CACQPQVHEQYF. The DNA for the CDR3 is TGTGCCTGCCAACCCCAGGTCCACGAGCAGTACTTC.

This chain connects TRBV12-5 to TRBJ1-5, with D perhaps matching TRBD1 (6 bases). V was clipped by 2 bases and J by 5 bases, with 10 bases between them. The germline gives CDR1 LGHNT, CDR2 FRNRAP. The CDR3 contains 14 residues. CDR3 nucleotide sequence: TGTGCTAGTGGTTTGCTACAGGGTCATCAGCCCCAGCATTTT. The encoded protein is CASGLLQGHQPQHF.

The genes are TRBV11-1 and TRBJ2-1; no clear D. Germline CDR1 is SGHAT and CDR2 is FQDESV (reference sequence). V lost 3 bases and J lost 4, with 10 bases in between. The length of the CDR3 is 14 residues. The CDR3 is CASSFVAAYNEQFF. CDR3 DNA sequence: TGTGCCAGCAGCTTCGTAGCAGCTTACAATGAGCAGTTCTTC.

This chain links TRBV5-1 with TRBJ1-2; the match to TRBD1 covers 8 bases. The CDR3 spans 14 residues. Germline V gives CDR1 SGHRS, CDR2 YFSETQ. The J segment lost 5 bases and the V segment lost 4 bases, leaving 7 bases of the junction unmatched. Written as DNA, the CDR3 is TGCGCCAGCAGCGCTACAGGGGGATGGTATGGCTACACCTTC. Its protein product is CASSATGGWYGYTF.

The J gene is TRBJ1-4, the V gene TRBV30; TRBD1 matches 12 bases. The CDR3 sequence is 18 residues long. J was trimmed by 2 bases and V by 3 bases; bases with no gene match: 10. Germline CDR1 GTSNPN, CDR2 SVGIG (reference sequence). CDR3 sequence reads: CAWSRGTGGPPTNEKLFF. The CDR3, as DNA: TGTGCCTGGAGCCGAGGGACAGGGGGCCCTCCGACTAATGAAAAACTGTTTTTT.

The rearrangement joins TRBV5-1 to TRBJ1-1; perhaps TRBD1 as D (6 bases). Germline CDR1 SGHRS, CDR2 YFSETQ. Deletions cut 0 bases from V and 4 bases from J, with 16 bases between. The CDR3 totals 16 residues. Here the CDR3 reads CASSLGNQGLGTEAFF. The DNA for the CDR3 is TGCGCCAGCAGCTTGGGGAACCAGGGGTTGGGCACTGAAGCTTTCTTT. The full variable domain, in which reference TRBV5-1 and TRBJ1-1 provide the parts outside the CDR3, is KAGVTQTPRYLIKTRGQQVTLSCSPISGHRSVSWYQQTPGQGLQFLFEYFSETQRNKGNFPGRFSGRQFSNSRSEMNVSTLELGDSALYLCASSLGNQGLGTEAFFGQGTRLTVV.

The rearrangement uses TRBV5-8 and TRBJ1-1, with D perhaps matching TRBD1 (6 bases). Germline CDR1 SGHTS, CDR2 YDEGEE. Trimming left V 1 base short and J 6 bases short, with 13 bases between. The CDR3 contains 14 residues. In DNA, the CDR3 is TGTGCCAGCAGCTTGATCGGAGGGGGGGCTGAAGCTTTCTTT. Residues: CASSLIGGGAEAFF.

J is TRBJ1-2 and V is TRBV5-1, with 8 bases that match TRBD1. The V gene's germline CDR1 is SGHRS and CDR2 YFSETQ. The CDR3 is 16 residues long. V shed 3 bases and J 3 bases; nucleotides not matched to a gene: 10. CDR3 loop: CASSSTQGDPDYGYTF. The CDR3 DNA reads as TGCGCCAGCAGCTCCACACAGGGGGACCCCGACTATGGCTACACCTTC. Full variable domain (remainder filled in from reference TRBV5-1 and TRBJ1-2): KAGVTQTPRYLIKTRGQQVTLSCSPISGHRSVSWYQQTPGQGLQFLFEYFSETQRNKGNFPGRFSGRQFSNSRSEMNVSTLELGDSALYLCASSSTQGDPDYGYTFGSGTRLTVV.

The J gene is TRBJ1-1, the V gene TRBV5-4; TRBD1 matches at 10 bases. The V segment lost 0 bases and the J segment 4 bases; nucleotides outside the gene matches: 9. The germline CDR1 and CDR2 sequences are SGHNT and YYREEE (reference sequence). The CDR3 covers 17 residues. The CDR3 bases are TGTGCCAGCAGCTTGGGGTCCGGGACAGGGGTTTTCACTGAAGCTTTCTTT. This encodes CASSLGSGTGVFTEAFF.

The rearrangement links TRBV14 to TRBJ1-6; D may be TRBD1 (5 bases). This CDR3 is built from 15 residues. Trimming stripped 4 bases from V and 5 bases from J, with 12 bases between. Germline V CDR1 and CDR2: SGHDN, FVKESK. Written as DNA, the CDR3 is TGTGCCAGCAGCCCGAGGGGCAGAAATAATTCACCCCTCCACTTT. It is translated as CASSPRGRNNSPLHF.

The CDR3 DNA reads TGCGCCAGCAGCTTCGGAAACTCCCCTTCGAAGCCATACGAGCAGTACTTC. Translating it yields CASSFGNSPSKPYEQYF. This chain uses TRBV5-1 with TRBJ2-7; no clear D. The CDR3 loop spans 17 amino acids. Germline CDR1 SGHRS, CDR2 YFSETQ. V was pared by 2 bases and J by 4 bases, with 22 bases between.

This chain joins TRBV11-2 and TRBJ1-5; no definite D call. CDR1 and CDR2 (germline): SGHAT, FQNNGV. Trimming left V 3 bases short and J 5 bases short, with 8 bases between. The CDR3 is 13 residues long. The CDR3: CASSLYGDQPQHF. In nucleotides, the CDR3 is TGTGCCAGCAGCTTGTATGGGGATCAGCCCCAGCATTTT.

V usage is TRBV7-8 and J usage is TRBJ1-1, with a possible D match to TRBD1 (5 bases). V was cut by 6 bases and J by 5 bases, with 13 bases left in between. Germline lookup yields CDR1 SGHVS and CDR2 FQNEAQ. CDR3 length: 13 residues. CDR3 DNA: TGTGCCAGCAGTTTGCAGGGCTGGACTGAAGCTTTCTTT. It yields the protein CASSLQGWTEAFF.

The V call is TRBV5-5, the J call TRBJ2-7; 8 positions match TRBD1. Trimming removed 7 bases from V and 3 bases from J; junction bases left unmatched: 15. Germline V lookup: CDR1 SGHKS, CDR2 YYEKEE (reference sequence). The CDR3 loop spans 16 amino acids. The CDR3 DNA is TGTGCCAGCGGGAAAACTCAGGGGGCAGTAGTCTACGAGCAGTACTTC. It codes for CASGKTQGAVVYEQYF. Using reference TRBV5-5 and TRBJ2-7 for the parts outside the CDR3, the full variable domain is DAGVTQSPTHLIKTRGQQVTLRCSPISGHKSVSWYQQVLGQGPQFIFQYYEKEERGRGNFPDRFSARQFPNYSSELNVNALLLGDSALYLCASGKTQGAVVYEQYFGPGTRLTVT.

The J gene is TRBJ1-4, the V gene TRBV5-6, with D unclear. V was pared by 1 base and J by 0 bases, with 7 bases between. Looked up from germline, CDR1 is SGHDT and CDR2 is YYEEEE. The CDR3 covers 15 residues. CDR3 sequence reads: CASSLYGTTNEKLFF. DNA for the CDR3: TGTGCCAGCAGCTTGTACGGGACAACTAATGAAAAACTGTTTTTT.

This clone has just one count. The V and J genes are TRBV11-2 and TRBJ1-3; unclear D gene. Germline assignment: CDR1 SGHAT and CDR2 FQNNGV. CDR3 size: 16 residues. Deletions cut 2 bases from V and 0 bases from J, with 11 bases between. Here the CDR3 reads CASSLSFGGSGNTIYF. The DNA of the CDR3 is TGTGCCAGCAGCTTAAGCTTTGGAGGCTCTGGAAACACCATATATTTT. Full variable domain (remainder filled in from reference TRBV11-2 and TRBJ1-3): EAGVAQSPRYKIIEKRQSVAFWCNPISGHATLYWYQQILGQGPKLLIQFQNNGVVDDSQLPKDRFSAERLKGVDSTLKIQPAKLEDSAVYLCASSLSFGGSGNTIYFGEGSWLTVV.

The chain uses TRBV19 and TRBJ2-3, with D possibly TRBD2 on 6 matching bases. With 7 bases removed from V and 2 bases from J, the gap between germline ends came to 25 bases. This CDR3 is 18 amino acids long. CDR1 is LNHDA and CDR2 is SQIVND in the germline V gene (reference sequence). The CDR3: CASKGTQIDATYTDTQYF. The CDR3 region has the DNA TGTGCCAGTAAAGGGACTCAAATAGACGCTACCTACACAGATACGCAGTATTTT.

The chain uses TRBV29-1 and TRBJ1-1; D not certain. This CDR3 region has 12 residues. CDR1 SQVTM and CDR2 ANQGSEA come from the germline V gene. V was cut by 1 base and J by 1 base, with 4 bases left in between. This CDR3 reads CSVEGGNTEAFF. In nucleotides, the CDR3 is TGCAGCGTTGAAGGAGGGAACACTGAAGCTTTCTTT.

This chain links TRBV6-5 with TRBJ1-1; D ambiguous. The CDR3 totals 10 residues. CDR1 and CDR2 (germline): MNHEY, SVGAGI. V dropped 9 bases and J dropped 8 bases, with 10 bases sitting between them. The CDR3 DNA reads as TGTGCCAGTGGCCGAGAAGAAGCTTTCTTT. It yields the protein CASGREEAFF.

The V and J genes are TRBV7-8 and TRBJ2-5; 11 bases fit TRBD2. J was trimmed by 3 bases and V by 1 base; bases with no gene match: 7. Germline CDR1 reads SGHVS; CDR2 reads FQNEAQ. CDR3 length: 17 amino acids. In DNA form, the CDR3 reads TGTGCCAGCAGCTTAGATGCGGGACTAGCGGACAAAGAGACCCAGTACTTC. It translates to CASSLDAGLADKETQYF.

The V call is TRBV14, the J call TRBJ1-1; possibly TRBD1 for D (5 bases). This CDR3 spans 15 amino acids. The V gene's germline CDR1 is SGHDN and CDR2 FVKESK. Trimming stripped 1 base from V and 4 bases from J, with 13 bases between. CDR3: CASSQAWGRGTEAFF. DNA of the CDR3: TGTGCCAGCAGCCAAGCCTGGGGGAGGGGCACTGAAGCTTTCTTT. The variable domain in full, with the rest retrieved from reference TRBV14 and TRBJ1-1, is EAGVTQFPSHSVIEKGQTVTLRCDPISGHDNLYWYRRVMGKEIKFLLHFVKESKQDESGMPNNRFLAERTGGTYSTLKVQPAELEDSGVYFCASSQAWGRGTEAFFGQGTRLTVV.